A selection of T cell receptor beta chains follows, all from one sample in a study of blood T cell repertoires in COVID-19. Libraries were prepared by immunoSEQ multiplex PCR; TCRdb keeps only in-frame clonotypes and omits some of them. This sample yields approximately 250,000 clones, of which 84% are seen a single time; less than 5% belongs to the top ten. The sample taken for sequencing was peripheral blood. These receptors were taken from a man between 60 and 70 years old with acute or convalescent COVID-19. The CDR3 runs from the conserved cysteine through the conserved F or W. The D gene is left open where the match is weak. Only some rows state a clone size, as once, few, many or a class for expanded clones.

V gene: TRBV12-3/TRBV12-4
J gene: TRBJ2-7
clone size: -
D gene: TRBD1
CDR3 protein: CASSPTGNEQYF
CDR3 DNA: TGTGCCAGCAGCCCGACAGGGAACGAGCAGTACTTC

V gene: TRBV11-2
J gene: TRBJ1-1
clone size: -
D gene: TRBD1
CDR3 protein: CASSLVGQGLNTEAFF
CDR3 DNA: TGTGCCAGCAGCTTAGTGGGACAGGGCTTGAACACTGAAGCTTTCTTT

V gene: TRBV3-1/TRBV3-2
J gene: TRBJ2-7
clone size: once
D gene: -
CDR3 protein: CASSRGVSYEQYF
CDR3 DNA: TGTGCCAGCAGCCGGGGGGTTAGCTACGAGCAGTACTTC

V gene: TRBV10-3
J gene: TRBJ1-2
clone size: -
D gene: TRBD1
CDR3 protein: CAISEGQGNYGYTF
CDR3 DNA: TGTGCCATCAGTGAGGGACAGGGGAACTATGGCTACACCTTC

V gene: TRBV7-2
J gene: TRBJ1-6
clone size: few
D gene: -
CDR3 protein: CASSPQAGGTLHF
CDR3 DNA: TGTGCCAGCAGCCCCCAGGCCGGGGGGACCCTCCACTTT

V gene: TRBV28
J gene: TRBJ1-2
clone size: -
D gene: -
CDR3 protein: CASSRSKDYGYTF
CDR3 DNA: TGTGCCAGCAGCCGGAGTAAGGACTATGGCTACACCTTC

V gene: TRBV27
J gene: TRBJ2-1
clone size: -
D gene: TRBD2
CDR3 protein: CASSLTTSGSREQFF
CDR3 DNA: TGTGCCAGCAGTTTGACGACTAGCGGGAGTCGTGAGCAGTTCTTC

V gene: TRBV6-4
J gene: TRBJ2-7
clone size: many
D gene: TRBD1
CDR3 protein: CASSAETGGHEQYF
CDR3 DNA: TGTGCCAGCAGCGCCGAGACAGGGGGCCACGAGCAGTACTTC

V gene: TRBV19
J gene: TRBJ2-1
clone size: -
D gene: TRBD2
CDR3 protein: CASSETSGSSPFHRGEQFF
CDR3 DNA: TGTGCCAGTAGTGAGACTAGCGGGAGTTCACCATTCCACCGCGGTGAGCAGTTCTTC

V gene: TRBV6-2/TRBV6-3
J gene: TRBJ2-1
clone size: -
D gene: TRBD2
CDR3 protein: CASSLSGGEGNEQFF
CDR3 DNA: TGTGCCAGCAGTCTTAGCGGGGGTGAGGGCAATGAGCAGTTCTTC

V gene: TRBV28
J gene: TRBJ1-2
clone size: few
D gene: -
CDR3 protein: CASSSQGGMNYGYTF
CDR3 DNA: TGTGCCAGCAGTTCGCAGGGAGGGATGAACTATGGCTACACCTTC

V gene: TRBV3-1/TRBV3-2
J gene: TRBJ1-2
clone size: -
D gene: -
CDR3 protein: CASSLQGSYGYTF
CDR3 DNA: TGTGCCAGCAGCTTACAGGGATCCTATGGCTACACCTTC

V gene: TRBV4-3
J gene: TRBJ2-7
clone size: -
D gene: -
CDR3 protein: CASSQDSRYEQYF
CDR3 DNA: TGCGCCAGCAGCCAAGATTCCCGCTACGAGCAGTACTTC

V gene: TRBV4-2
J gene: TRBJ2-5
clone size: -
D gene: -
CDR3 protein: CASSQDRSSSQYF
CDR3 DNA: TGTGCCAGCAGCCAAGATAGGAGTAGCTCCCAGTACTTC

V gene: TRBV12-5
J gene: TRBJ2-7
clone size: -
D gene: TRBD2
CDR3 protein: CASGPTRGLAGGAYEQYF
CDR3 DNA: TGTGCTAGTGGGCCCACCCGGGGTCTAGCGGGAGGGGCCTACGAGCAGTACTTC

V gene: TRBV16
J gene: TRBJ1-2
clone size: -
D gene: TRBD1
CDR3 protein: CASSPRTGNYGYTF
CDR3 DNA: TGTGCCAGCAGCCCAAGGACAGGGAACTATGGCTACACCTTC

V gene: TRBV7-3
J gene: TRBJ2-1
clone size: -
D gene: TRBD2
CDR3 protein: CASSLTGGSRANEQFF
CDR3 DNA: TGTGCCAGCAGCTTAACGGGCGGGAGTAGGGCGAATGAGCAGTTCTTC

V gene: TRBV19
J gene: TRBJ2-2
clone size: -
D gene: TRBD2
CDR3 protein: CASRLAGNTGELFF
CDR3 DNA: TGTGCCAGCCGACTAGCGGGAAACACCGGGGAGCTGTTTTTT

V gene: TRBV15
J gene: TRBJ1-3
clone size: few
D gene: -
CDR3 protein: CATSRDRTTSGNTIYF
CDR3 DNA: TGTGCCACCAGCAGAGATCGGACTACGTCTGGAAACACCATATATTTT

V gene: TRBV18
J gene: TRBJ1-3
clone size: -
D gene: -
CDR3 protein: CASSPDSSGNTIYF
CDR3 DNA: TGTGCCAGCTCACCCGACAGTTCTGGAAACACCATATATTTT

V gene: TRBV12-3/TRBV12-4
J gene: TRBJ2-7
clone size: -
D gene: -
CDR3 protein: CASSTGPTTEQYF
CDR3 DNA: TGTGCCAGCAGTACAGGGCCCACTACCGAGCAGTACTTC

V gene: TRBV5-4
J gene: TRBJ2-7
clone size: -
D gene: -
CDR3 protein: CASSLDRRSYEQYF
CDR3 DNA: TGTGCCAGCAGCTTGGATAGGCGGTCCTACGAGCAGTACTTC

V gene: TRBV14
J gene: TRBJ2-7
clone size: -
D gene: TRBD2
CDR3 protein: CASSVGLAGPYEQYF
CDR3 DNA: TGTGCCAGCAGCGTCGGACTAGCGGGACCCTACGAGCAGTACTTC

V gene: TRBV24-1
J gene: TRBJ1-2
clone size: -
D gene: TRBD1
CDR3 protein: CATSDPTWTGVNYGYTF
CDR3 DNA: TGTGCCACCAGTGATCCGACCTGGACAGGGGTAAACTATGGCTACACCTTC

V gene: TRBV7-9
J gene: TRBJ2-3
clone size: -
D gene: TRBD1
CDR3 protein: CASSLGQGADTQYF
CDR3 DNA: TGTGCCAGCAGCTTAGGGCAGGGGGCCGATACGCAGTATTTT

V gene: TRBV7-5
J gene: TRBJ1-3
clone size: -
D gene: -
CDR3 protein: CARSLPWGASGNTIYF
CDR3 DNA: TGTGCCAGAAGCCTCCCCTGGGGCGCATCTGGAAACACCATATATTTT

V gene: TRBV4-1
J gene: TRBJ2-5
clone size: -
D gene: -
CDR3 protein: CASSQGQAQETQYF
CDR3 DNA: TGCGCCAGCAGCCAAGGTCAGGCCCAAGAGACCCAGTACTTC

V gene: TRBV28
J gene: TRBJ1-2
clone size: -
D gene: -
CDR3 protein: CASSLRGAYGYTF
CDR3 DNA: TGTGCCAGCAGTTTACGGGGGGCCTATGGCTACACCTTC

V gene: TRBV2
J gene: TRBJ1-1
clone size: -
D gene: -
CDR3 protein: CASSERSYSNMNTEAFF
CDR3 DNA: TGTGCCAGCAGTGAACGGTCGTACAGCAATATGAACACTGAAGCTTTCTTT

V gene: TRBV10-3
J gene: TRBJ2-3
clone size: -
D gene: TRBD2
CDR3 protein: CAISVGLAGPTDTQYF
CDR3 DNA: TGTGCCATCAGTGTGGGGCTAGCGGGTCCCACAGATACGCAGTATTTT

V gene: TRBV18
J gene: TRBJ1-2
clone size: -
D gene: TRBD1
CDR3 protein: CASSPTGADGGYTF
CDR3 DNA: TGTGCCAGCTCACCGACAGGGGCCGACGGGGGCTACACCTTC